The 25 T cell receptor beta chains below come from one sample, sequenced in a study of response to subunit inactivated influenza vaccine. Via MiXCR, TCRdb re-called the RT-PCR reads, giving one row per CDR3 protein. The sample has just under 550,000 distinct CDR3 sequences, under 25% seen once. These same records also appear under a second study, on T cells expressing NK-cell markers. From that paper: UMI-tagged 5'RACE template switching yielded the TCR beta cDNA.

The material was CD4+ T cells sorted from PBMCs, obtained about 12 days after vaccination. The receptor set was obtained from a middle-aged man who received an inactivated influenza vaccine.

This chain connects TRBV29-1 to TRBJ1-1; D gene uncertain. V was clipped by 4 bases and J by 3 bases, with 3 bases between them. Germline CDR1 and CDR2: SQVTM and ANQGSEA. The length of the CDR3 is 10 residues. In DNA, the CDR3 is TGCAGCGTTGCGTACACTGAAGCTTTCTTT. This sequence encodes CSVAYTEAFF.

V usage is TRBV7-9 and J usage is TRBJ2-1, with D perhaps matching TRBD2 (6 bases). The length of the CDR3 is 16 residues. Germline loops: CDR1 SEHNR, CDR2 FQNEAQ (reference sequence). V was cut by 5 bases and J by 11 bases, with 25 bases left in between. For the CDR3, the DNA is TGTGCCAGCAGCCAGGGACGGTTTTTTCTGGCGGGGAAGCAGTTCTTC. It yields the protein CASSQGRFFLAGKQFF.

The J gene is TRBJ2-7, the V gene TRBV30; no firm D call. The germline V gene encodes CDR1 GTSNPN and CDR2 SVGIG (reference sequence). V lost 2 bases, J lost 2 bases, and 10 bases lay in between. The length of the CDR3 is 13 residues. The CDR3, as DNA: TGTGCCTGGAGTAGGACCCTCACCTACGAGCAGTACTTC. Encoded protein: CAWSRTLTYEQYF.

At least ten counts were recorded for this clonotype. The chain is built from TRBV29-1 and TRBJ2-2; 10 nucleotides align to TRBD2. Germline trimming cut 7 bases from V and 4 bases from J; bases unmatched to any gene: 12. The CDR3 is 16 amino acids. Germline V gene data show CDR1 as SQVTM and CDR2 as ANQGSEA. The CDR3 bases are TGCAGCGCGCGATCCCCTAGCGGGAGCGGCACCGGGGAGCTGTTTTTT. It is translated as CSARSPSGSGTGELFF.

The sample holds a few counts of this clonotype. The V and J genes are TRBV5-4 and TRBJ1-1; the match to TRBD1 covers 8 bases. The CDR3 has 14 amino acids. The germline V gene has CDR1 SGHNT and CDR2 YYREEE (reference sequence). V lost 4 bases, J lost 6 bases, and 8 bases stayed unmatched. The CDR3 bases are TGTGCCAGCAGCATCCAGGGGGCAAGCGCTGAAGCTTTCTTT. This sequence encodes CASSIQGASAEAFF.

This clonotype was seen a few times. The rearrangement uses TRBV29-1 and TRBJ2-3; 8 nucleotides match TRBD2. Trimming took 7 bases from V and 4 from J; bases not matched to a gene: 7. CDR1 is SQVTM and CDR2 is ANQGSEA in the germline V gene. The CDR3 is made up of 13 amino acids. This chain's CDR3 is CSAERESADTQYF. Written as DNA, the CDR3 is TGCAGCGCAGAGCGGGAGTCCGCAGATACGCAGTATTTT.

The chain has TRBV10-3 and TRBJ2-1; D tentatively reads TRBD1 or TRBD2 (6 bases each). CDR1 is ENHRY, CDR2 SYGVKD, per germline. CDR3 length: 13 amino acids. Trimming shortened V by 8 bases and J by 10 bases, and 18 bases separated the two germline ends. Here the CDR3 DNA reads TGTGCCATCGGGGGGCAGGCTTATAGGGAGCAGTTCTTC. Its translation is CAIGGQAYREQFF.

This clonotype occurred a few times. This sequence joins TRBV7-8 and TRBJ2-7, with a possible D match to TRBD2 (5 bases). There are 15 residues in the CDR3. Germline V gives CDR1 SGHVS, CDR2 FQNEAQ. Trimming left V 5 bases short and J 0 bases short, with 14 bases between. As DNA, the CDR3 is TGTGCCAGCAGCCCCTCGAGGGTTCGCTCCTACGAGCAGTACTTC. Encoded protein: CASSPSRVRSYEQYF. The whole variable domain, filled in from reference TRBV7-8 and TRBJ2-7, reads GAGVSQSPRYKVAKRGQDVALRCDPISGHVSLFWYQQALGQGPEFLTYFQNEAQLDKSGLPSDRFFAERPEGSVSTLKIQRTQQEDSAVYLCASSPSRVRSYEQYFGPGTRLTVT.

This clonotype appeared many times. This chain joins TRBV11-2 and TRBJ2-5; TRBD2 aligns across 7 bases. CDR1 is SGHAT, CDR2 FQNNGV, per germline. V lost 5 bases, J lost 0 bases, and 9 bases stayed unmatched. CDR3 length: 16 amino acids. The CDR3 spells CASSPAGTTNQETQYF. In nucleotides, the CDR3 is TGTGCCAGCAGCCCTGCCGGGACTACGAACCAAGAGACCCAGTACTTC.

This clonotype was seen a few times. The chain employs TRBV5-1 and TRBJ2-7; D unresolved. This CDR3 comprises 14 residues. Germline CDR1 is SGHRS and CDR2 is YFSETQ. Trimming cost V 0 bases and J 2 bases, with 9 bases left between them. CDR3 residues: CASSLGPAAYEQYF. The CDR3 region has the DNA TGCGCCAGCAGCTTGGGCCCAGCAGCCTACGAGCAGTACTTC. Filled out from reference TRBV5-1 and TRBJ2-7, the complete variable domain reads KAGVTQTPRYLIKTRGQQVTLSCSPISGHRSVSWYQQTPGQGLQFLFEYFSETQRNKGNFPGRFSGRQFSNSRSEMNVSTLELGDSALYLCASSLGPAAYEQYFGPGTRLTVT.

This clonotype showed up many times. The V call is TRBV7-9, the J call TRBJ1-1; D gene unclear. V was clipped by 6 bases and J by 0 bases, with 8 bases between them. Per the germline V gene, CDR1 is SEHNR and CDR2 is FQNEAQ (reference sequence). The CDR3 is 13 amino acids. The CDR3 DNA sequence: TGTGCCAGCAGTTCCCAGGTGAACACTGAAGCTTTCTTT. It is translated as CASSSQVNTEAFF.

The chain recombines TRBV12-3 or TRBV12-4 with TRBJ1-2; TRBD1 agrees at 8 bases. J was trimmed by 7 bases and V by 4 bases; bases with no gene match: 8. The CDR3 runs 14 residues. CDR3 sequence reads: CASSWTGSGSGYTF. CDR3 nucleotides: TGTGCCAGCAGTTGGACAGGGTCAGGGAGTGGCTACACCTTC.

This clonotype has ten or more counts. The gene calls are TRBV12-3 or TRBV12-4 and TRBJ1-5, with D possibly matching TRBD1 (6 bases). V dropped 6 bases and J dropped 4 bases, with 13 bases sitting between them. CDR3 length: 14 amino acids. The CDR3 coding sequence is TGTGCCAGCAGCTCCGGACAGCCAAATCAGCCCCAGCATTTT. Translating it yields CASSSGQPNQPQHF.

This clonotype was seen a few times. The chain combines TRBV30 with TRBJ2-1, with 10 positions matching TRBD1. V lost 3 bases to trimming and J lost 9 bases; unmatched junction nucleotides: 14. Germline CDR1 and CDR2: GTSNPN and SVGIG (reference sequence). This CDR3 is 16 amino acids long. The CDR3 loop is CAWRLPGQGTTGEQFF. The CDR3 nucleotides are TGTGCCTGGAGGTTACCGGGACAGGGGACGACGGGTGAGCAGTTCTTC.

This clonotype came up a few times. The gene calls are TRBV7-9 and TRBJ2-7, with D tentatively TRBD1 (8 bases). The germline V gene has CDR1 SEHNR and CDR2 FQNEAQ (reference sequence). V shed 8 bases and J shed 2 bases, with 19 bases lying between them. The CDR3 covers 15 residues. The CDR3: CASLQGGKQTYEQYF. The CDR3 DNA is TGTGCCAGCTTACAGGGGGGGAAACAGACCTACGAGCAGTACTTC.

The gene calls are TRBV12-3 or TRBV12-4 and TRBJ1-2; 7 bases line up with TRBD1. The V and J ends lost 5 bases and 6 bases, in that order; junction bases with no gene match: 12. The CDR3 is 15 residues long. CDR3 DNA sequence: TGTGCCAGCAGTCTTGTCTTCAGGGGGAAAAATGGCTACACCTTC. It translates to CASSLVFRGKNGYTF.

In its sample, this clonotype was seen a few times. The V and J genes are TRBV7-2 and TRBJ2-1, with a possible D match to TRBD2 (7 bases). The CDR3 totals 15 residues. The ends were cut back, 5 bases at V and 6 bases at J, with 17 bases in the middle. From germline, CDR1 is SGHTA and CDR2 FQGNSA. Here the CDR3 DNA reads TGTGCCAGCAGCCCCTCGGGGGGCCTTTTCAATGAGCAGTTCTTC. This gives the protein CASSPSGGLFNEQFF.

This clonotype was seen a handful of times. The chain uses TRBV7-2 and TRBJ1-5; D call uncertain. The CDR3 has 16 amino acids. CDR1 and CDR2 from the germline V gene are SGHTA and FQGNSA. Trimming left V 1 base short and J 2 bases short, with 12 bases between. The CDR3 reads CASSLGSGKGNQPQHF. In DNA form, the CDR3 reads TGTGCCAGCAGCTTAGGATCGGGTAAAGGCAATCAGCCCCAGCATTTT.

The chain is built from TRBV10-2 and TRBJ2-7; no definite D call. This CDR3 region has 16 residues. Germline V lookup: CDR1 WSHSY, CDR2 SAAADI. Trimming removed 3 bases from V and 0 bases from J, with 15 bases in between. CDR3 coding DNA: TGCGCCAGCAGTGACGCTCTCTGGCGGCACTCCTACGAGCAGTACTTC. It codes for CASSDALWRHSYEQYF.

This clonotype appeared once. V gene TRBV7-9 combines with J gene TRBJ1-6; 11 bases agree with TRBD1. J gave up 6 bases and V 5 bases, and 3 bases lay outside the gene matches. The CDR3 sequence is 15 residues long. CDR1 is SEHNR and CDR2 is FQNEAQ in the germline V gene (reference sequence). CDR3 region: CASSQGQGANSPLHF. The CDR3 DNA reads as TGTGCCAGCAGCCAAGGACAGGGGGCTAATTCACCCCTCCACTTT.

This clonotype was recorded at least ten times. This rearrangement joins TRBV11-2 to TRBJ2-2; TRBD1 aligns across 7 bases. CDR1 is SGHAT, CDR2 FQNNGV, per germline. This CDR3 is built from 14 residues. V lost 8 bases and J lost 0; bases outside the gene matches: 3. The CDR3 DNA reads TGTGCCAGCCGGGGACAGTCGAACACCGGGGAGCTGTTTTTT. Residues: CASRGQSNTGELFF. Full variable domain (rest looked up from reference TRBV11-2 and TRBJ2-2): EAGVAQSPRYKIIEKRQSVAFWCNPISGHATLYWYQQILGQGPKLLIQFQNNGVVDDSQLPKDRFSAERLKGVDSTLKIQPAKLEDSAVYLCASRGQSNTGELFFGEGSRLTVL.

This clonotype came up a few times. The rearrangement links TRBV7-2 to TRBJ2-5; no reliable D call. The germline V gene has CDR1 SGHTA and CDR2 FQGNSA. The CDR3 loop spans 16 amino acids. V shed 5 bases and J shed 8 bases, with 24 bases lying between them. The CDR3 DNA reads TGTGCCAGCAGCCTCATCGGGCTTCCTGTGGGTGAAACCCAGTACTTC. It translates to CASSLIGLPVGETQYF.

This clonotype showed up just a few times. The chain joins TRBV5-5 to TRBJ2-2; D gene unclear. The CDR3 has 15 amino acids. V was shortened by 4 bases and J by 0 bases, with 10 bases between the two germline ends. Per germline, CDR1 SGHKS and CDR2 YYEKEE (reference sequence). As DNA, the CDR3 is TGTGCCAGCAGCCCTTGGGGTGCGAACACCGGGGAGCTGTTTTTT. Its protein product is CASSPWGANTGELFF.

By frequency in the sample, this clonotype is medium-sized. The genes are TRBV7-9 and TRBJ2-1; TRBD2 matches at 14 bases. The J segment lost 7 bases and the V segment lost 8 bases, leaving 10 bases of the junction unmatched. Germline V gene data show CDR1 as SEHNR and CDR2 as FQNEAQ (reference sequence). CDR3 length: 16 residues. The CDR3 DNA reads TGTGCCAGCCAAACGACTAGCGGGGGGGCTTGGAATGAGCAGTTCTTC. It is translated as CASQTTSGGAWNEQFF.

In its sample, this clonotype was seen a few times. V is TRBV6-2 or TRBV6-3 and J is TRBJ2-5; D is unresolved. Germline CDR1 MNHEY, CDR2 SVGEGT. This CDR3 is 16 amino acids long. The V and J ends lost 2 bases and 1 base respectively, with 14 bases between them. The CDR3 is CASSYGSHKLQETQYF. CDR3 DNA: TGTGCCAGCAGTTACGGTAGCCACAAACTCCAAGAGACCCAGTACTTC.